Detailed here is one T cell receptor beta chain. One junction end does not reproduce the germline sequence, and a read error may be involved. This CDR3 has 11 residues. Germline lookup yields CDR1 DFQATT and CDR2 SNEGSKA (reference sequence). This entry is derived from a study of cytomegalovirus exposure and HLA in healthy donors. Donors showed nominal health when sampled, although they likely had unrecorded immune exposures. Primers included in the PCR were 60 Vbeta and 13 Jbeta primers. The method was immunoSEQ multiplex PCR; TCRdb's version includes in-frame clones alone and lacks a portion of them. The profile covers fewer than 200,000 clones, with 65% to 85% appearing a single time and around 6.7% taken by the ten largest.

This chain links TRBV20-1 with TRBJ1-2, with unresolved D. The clonotype originates from a woman in her twenties or thirties in good health and CMV-seropositive. The source material was PBMCs. The DNA of the CDR3 is TGCAGTACTATCGACACCTATGGCTACACATTC. Its translation is CSTIDTYGYTF.